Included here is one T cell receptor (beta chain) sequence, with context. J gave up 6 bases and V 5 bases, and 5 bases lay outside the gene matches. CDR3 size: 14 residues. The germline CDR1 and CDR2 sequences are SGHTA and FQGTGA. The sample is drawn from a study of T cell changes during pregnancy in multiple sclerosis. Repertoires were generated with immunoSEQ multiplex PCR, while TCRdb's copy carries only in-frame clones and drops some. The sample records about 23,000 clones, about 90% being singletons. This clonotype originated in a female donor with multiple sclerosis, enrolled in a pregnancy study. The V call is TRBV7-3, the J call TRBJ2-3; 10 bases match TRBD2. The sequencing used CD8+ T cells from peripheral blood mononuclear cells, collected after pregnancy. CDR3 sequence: CASSTTSGWDTQYF. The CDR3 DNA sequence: TGTGCCAGCAGCACGACTAGCGGGTGGGATACGCAGTATTTT.